The 16 T cell receptor beta chains reported below all come from one sample, sequenced in a study of spatial heterogeneity in lung cancer. The antigens of these receptors remain unknown. Findings and caveats of the study: Tumor mutation count correlated with how many alpha and beta TCRs expanded intratumorally.

The sample's time point: sample taken at primary tumor resection. MiXCR, applied by TCRdb to the 5' RACE reads, yields one record per CDR3 protein. The sample shows roughly 1,500 distinct CDR3 sequences, over 8% of them seen only once. Sample: lung tumor tissue, taken at surgery. The receptors derive from a female donor with early-stage non-small cell lung cancer.

By sample fraction, this clonotype is medium-sized. In a library made to pick up alpha chains, this beta chain is a stray read with a size that means little. V usage is TRBV9 and J usage is TRBJ2-3; no reliable D call. Trimming shortened V by 2 bases and J by 5 bases, and 9 bases separated the two germline ends. CDR3 size: 13 residues. Germline V gene sequence: CDR1 SGDLS, CDR2 YYNGEE. CDR3 sequence: CASSVQSGDTQYF. The CDR3 DNA follows: TGTGCCAGCAGCGTCCAATCTGGAGATACGCAGTATTTT.

With regard to this clonotype: The library was built for alpha chains, so this beta chain is an off-target read and its size means little. The gene calls are TRBV29-1 and TRBJ1-2, with TRBD1 matching over 9 bases. Germline V CDR1 and CDR2: SQVTM, ANQGSEA. The CDR3 length is 13 residues. Trimming at V came to 4 bases and at J to 4 bases, leaving 4 bases not matched to a gene. CDR3 sequence reads: CSVGDRESYGYTF. In nucleotides, the CDR3 is TGCAGCGTTGGGGACAGGGAGAGCTATGGCTACACCTTC.

Turning to this clonotype: Found in a library prepared for alpha chains, this beta chain is an off-target read, and its abundance has little meaning. CDR3 coding DNA: TGTGCCAGCAGCCAACCTCCAAATTCACCCCTCCACTTT. Translated, it gives CASSQPPNSPLHF. The chain combines TRBV27 with TRBJ1-6; D remains unclear. Trimming pared 6 bases from V and 7 bases from J, leaving 10 bases between. The CDR3 is 13 amino acids. The germline V gene encodes CDR1 MNHEY and CDR2 SMNVEV (reference sequence).

Concerning this clonotype: The library was designed around alpha chains, so this beta chain is a stray read whose abundance carries little weight. The chain recombines TRBV28 with TRBJ1-4, with D tentatively TRBD1 (5 bases). This CDR3 contains 13 residues. The germline V gene has CDR1 MDHEN and CDR2 SYDVKM. V was cut by 6 bases and J by 7 bases, with 12 bases left in between. The CDR3 bases are TGTGCCAGCAGGTCAGGAGGGGTTGAAAAACTGTTTTTT. Protein: CASRSGGVEKLFF.

This clonotype is labeled medium-sized. As an off-target read in a library built for alpha chains, this beta chain has a frequency of little significance. The V and J genes are TRBV6-5 and TRBJ2-2; perhaps TRBD2 as D (6 bases). The CDR3 spans 17 residues. Germline values: CDR1 MNHEY, CDR2 SVGAGI. Trimming left V 7 bases short and J 6 bases short, with 24 bases between. The DNA of the CDR3 is TGTGCCAGCACCTCCCACCGGGGGTCCTCATGGTCCGGGGAGCTGTTTTTT. Its protein product is CASTSHRGSSWSGELFF.

This clonotype is medium-sized (0.01 to 0.1%) by share. Within a library made for alpha chains, this beta chain is off target, and its count is uninformative. The chain couples TRBV5-1 to TRBJ1-1; 7 bases agree with TRBD1. The junction had 9 bases not matched to a gene; V was cut back by 4 bases and J by 0 bases. The CDR3 is 16 residues long. Germline assignment: CDR1 SGHRS and CDR2 YFSETQ. CDR3 nucleotide sequence: TGCGCCAGCAGCGTGGGACAGCCCGCCATGAACACTGAAGCTTTCTTT. This codes for CASSVGQPAMNTEAFF.

This clonotype is deemed medium-sized. This beta chain is an unintended read in a library built for alpha chains; its size means little. V usage is TRBV23-1 and J usage is TRBJ2-5, with 12 bases that match TRBD1. TRBV23-1 is an ORF, with its function uncertain. The V segment lost 8 bases and the J segment 5 bases; nucleotides outside the gene matches: 6. The CDR3 loop spans 14 amino acids. CDR3 loop: CASAGTGGRETQYF. For the CDR3, the DNA is TGCGCCAGCGCCGGGACAGGGGGCCGGGAGACCCAGTACTTC.

This clonotype has just a few counts. This beta chain turned up in a library designed for alpha chains; as an off-target read, its abundance says little. The chain joins TRBV29-1 to TRBJ2-5, with 7 bases aligning to TRBD2. The J segment lost 5 bases and the V segment lost 6 bases, leaving 6 bases of the junction unmatched. Germline V gene data show CDR1 as SQVTM and CDR2 as ANQGSEA. The CDR3 is 12 residues long. This chain's CDR3 is CSVLAGMETQYF. For the CDR3, the DNA is TGCAGCGTCTTAGCGGGCATGGAGACCCAGTACTTC.

This clonotype is medium-sized (0.01 to 0.1%). This beta chain came through as a stray read in a library set up for alpha chains, and its size says little. The chain is built from TRBV20-1 and TRBJ2-1; 8 nucleotides agree with TRBD1. With V trimmed by 6 bases and J by 0 bases, 7 bases remained unmatched. The CDR3 sequence is 15 residues long. Germline CDR1 DFQATT, CDR2 SNEGSKA (reference sequence). CDR3 amino acids: CSARTGSSSYNEQFF. DNA for the CDR3: TGCAGTGCGAGGACAGGGAGTAGCTCCTACAATGAGCAGTTCTTC.

By share, this clonotype counts as large. Because this beta chain is a stray read in a library intended to capture alpha chains, its abundance should not be given much weight. This chain links TRBV5-6 with TRBJ2-4; TRBD1 matches 7 bases. The CDR3 has 13 residues. The ends lost 4 bases at V and 9 bases at J; junction bases unmatched: 7. CDR1 and CDR2 from the germline V gene are SGHDT and YYEEEE. As DNA, the CDR3 is TGTGCCAGCAGCCAACAGGGGCACTCCATTCAGTACTTC. Translation: CASSQQGHSIQYF.

A single count supports this clonotype. Little can be read into the size of this beta chain, an off-target read in a library designed for alpha chains. The CDR3 sequence is CASSLETGLAGRDEQFF. CDR3 sequence (DNA): TGTGCCAGCAGCTTAGAAACGGGACTAGCGGGAAGGGATGAGCAGTTCTTC. The chain carries TRBV7-2 and TRBJ2-1; 13 bases are shared with TRBD2. After removal of 1 base from V and 8 bases from J, the junction contained 8 bases not matched to a gene. CDR1 and CDR2 from the germline V gene are SGHTA and FQGNSA. The CDR3 loop spans 17 amino acids.

By share, this clonotype ranks as medium-sized (0.01 to 0.1%). This beta chain represents an off-target read in a library built for alpha chains; its size is of limited meaning. V usage is TRBV20-1 and J usage is TRBJ2-3; either TRBD1 or TRBD2 may supply D (6 bases each). Germline CDR1 is DFQATT and CDR2 is SNEGSKA (reference sequence). With 1 base removed from V and 2 bases from J, the gap between germline ends came to 13 bases. The CDR3 length is 15 residues. CDR3 in amino acids: CSARGLGGFTDTQYF. CDR3 DNA: TGCAGTGCTAGAGGTCTCGGGGGCTTCACAGATACGCAGTATTTT.

Ten or more counts support this clonotype. This beta chain was picked up by a library intended for alpha chains and is off target, so its count carries little meaning. The rearrangement links TRBV29-1 to TRBJ2-7; TRBD2 might be the D (5 bases). The V and J ends lost 4 bases and 4 bases respectively, with 14 bases between them. CDR1 is SQVTM and CDR2 is ANQGSEA in the germline V gene. This CDR3 spans 13 amino acids. The CDR3 here is CSVVEGVGYEQYF. The CDR3 nucleotides are TGCAGCGTTGTAGAGGGAGTGGGTTACGAGCAGTACTTC.

As concerns this clonotype: This beta chain slipped into a library made for alpha chains as a stray read, so its size is not meaningful. The J gene is TRBJ1-4, the V gene TRBV6-6, with a weak D call TRBD1 (6 bases). The V gene's germline CDR1 is MNHNY and CDR2 SVGAGI (reference sequence). This CDR3 is built from 15 residues. The V and J ends lost 5 bases and 5 bases respectively, with 15 bases between them. The CDR3 reads CASSNPGQGNEKLFF. The CDR3 DNA sequence: TGTGCCAGCAGTAATCCGGGACAAGGAAATGAAAAACTGTTTTTT.

By its share, this clonotype is medium-sized. In a library made to pick up alpha chains, this beta chain is a stray read with a size that means little. The J gene is TRBJ2-2, the V gene TRBV7-2; weak D call: TRBD2 (7 bases). CDR1 and CDR2 (germline): SGHTA, FQGNSA. The CDR3 totals 16 residues. V shed 3 bases and J shed 4 bases, with 15 bases lying between them. CDR3 DNA: TGTGCCAGCAGCTTTGGCGGGGGCGCGTCCACCGGGGAGCTGTTTTTT. The encoded protein is CASSFGGGASTGELFF.

In its sample, this clonotype ranks as medium-sized. This beta chain is an off-target read within a library intended for alpha chains, so its frequency means little. The V gene is TRBV6-6, the J gene TRBJ2-1; perhaps TRBD2 as D (7 bases). The CDR3 spans 16 residues. The V end lost 4 bases, the J end lost 6 bases, and 19 bases lay between the germline ends. The germline V gene has CDR1 MNHNY and CDR2 SVGAGI (reference sequence). The CDR3 nucleotides are TGTGCCAGCAGTTTGTTGGGGGGGGCGTCCGGCAATGAGCAGTTCTTC. Translated, it gives CASSLLGGASGNEQFF.